A selection of T cell receptor beta chains follows, all from one sample in a study of shared clonotypes between healthy human individuals. Produced via immunoSEQ multiplex PCR; TCRdb's table is partial and in-frame only. Counted here are roughly 320,000 clones, over 75% occurring once; the ten biggest clones make up under 20%. The sequencing sample was made of memory CD8+ T cells sorted from blood. All receptors come from a man younger than 35 in good health. Both conserved end residues are part of each CDR3. A D gene is named only where the DNA matches it firmly. Clone size is stated in some rows and not others, as once, few, many or a class when expanded.

J gene | D gene | V gene | clone size | CDR3 protein | CDR3 DNA
TRBJ2-7 | . | TRBV7-9 | . | CASSFVGQPYEQYF | TGTGCCAGCAGCTTCGTGGGACAACCCTACGAGCAGTACTTC
TRBJ2-1 | . | TRBV5-5 | . | CASWLPESAYNEQFF | TGTGCCAGCTGGCTCCCGGAGTCTGCCTACAATGAGCAGTTCTTC
TRBJ1-2 | . | TRBV10-2 | . | CASTGRKVFNYGYTF | TGCGCCAGCACCGGCAGAAAAGTATTTAACTATGGCTACACCTTC
TRBJ2-7 | . | TRBV6-6 | . | CASSYSNSDSYEQYF | TGTGCCAGCAGTTACTCGAATTCGGATTCCTACGAGCAGTACTTC
TRBJ2-7 | . | TRBV30 | . | CAWSGPPGPVYSYEQYF | TGTGCCTGGAGTGGGCCTCCGGGTCCCGTTTACTCCTACGAGCAGTACTTC
TRBJ2-1 | TRBD2 | TRBV11-2 | . | CASSPITSGRWSNEQFF | TGTGCCAGCAGCCCGATTACTAGCGGGAGATGGTCCAATGAGCAGTTCTTC
TRBJ2-1 | . | TRBV27 | . | CASSKGLASYNEQFF | TGTGCCAGCAGTAAGGGACTGGCCTCCTACAATGAGCAGTTCTTC
TRBJ2-3 | TRBD1 | TRBV27 | . | CASSSLRDSHTDTQYF | TGTGCCAGCAGTTCTCTCCGGGACAGCCACACAGATACGCAGTATTTT
TRBJ2-7 | . | TRBV27 | once | CASSYATPSYEQYF | TGTGCCAGCAGTTATGCGACACCTTCCTACGAGCAGTACTTC
TRBJ1-1 | TRBD1 | TRBV13 | . | CASSLEGGGTEAFF | TGTGCCAGCAGCTTAGAAGGGGGCGGCACTGAAGCTTTCTTT